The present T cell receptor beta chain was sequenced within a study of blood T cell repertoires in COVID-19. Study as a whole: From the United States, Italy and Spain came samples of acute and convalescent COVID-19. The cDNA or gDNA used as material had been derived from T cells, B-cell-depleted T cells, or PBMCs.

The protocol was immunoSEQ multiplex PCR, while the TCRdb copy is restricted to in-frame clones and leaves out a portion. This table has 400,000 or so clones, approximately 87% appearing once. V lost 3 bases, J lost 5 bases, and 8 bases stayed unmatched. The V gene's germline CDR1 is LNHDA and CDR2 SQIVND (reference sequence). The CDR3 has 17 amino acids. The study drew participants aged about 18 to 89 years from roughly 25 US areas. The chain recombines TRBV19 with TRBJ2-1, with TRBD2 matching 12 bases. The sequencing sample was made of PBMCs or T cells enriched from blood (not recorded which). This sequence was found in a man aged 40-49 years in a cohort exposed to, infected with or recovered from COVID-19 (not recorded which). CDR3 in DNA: TGTGCCAGTAGTATCCTAGCGGGAGGGCCGAGAAACAATGAGCAGTTCTTC. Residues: CASSILAGGPRNNEQFF.